This record concerns one T cell receptor beta chain sequence. The antigen remains unidentified. The data were taken from a study of cytomegalovirus exposure and HLA in healthy donors. The donors were healthy bone marrow donors. Primers for the PCR totalled 60 Vbeta and 13 Jbeta. TCRdb's table, derived via immunoSEQ multiplex PCR, lists solely in-frame clones and lacks some. The table lists roughly 130,000 clones, roughly two thirds of them singletons. Study-wide points: There were reportedly fewer N-insertions in an Asian-associated ancestry cluster than the approximately 630-donor mean, in a later analysis.

V dropped 0 bases and J dropped 5; count of bases not matched to a gene: 12. This CDR3 has 17 residues. The V gene's germline CDR1 is SEHNR and CDR2 FQNEAQ (reference sequence). This chain uses TRBV7-9 with TRBJ1-1; TRBD1 matches at 7 bases. The origin of this receptor is a man aged 30-40 years in good health and CMV-seropositive. Input material: PBMCs. The CDR3 DNA is TGTGCCAGCAGCTTAGCTGGCGGGGGGCAGGGGGGAACTGAAGCTTTCTTT. As protein: CASSLAGGGQGGTEAFF.